This passage covers 20 T cell receptor beta chains from one sample sequenced in a study of read filtering for tumor transcriptome and immune sequencing. From around 440 ng of RNA, a library with molecular barcoded alpha/delta and beta/gamma adaptors was made. From the reads, TCRdb called clonotypes with MiXCR, one entry per CDR3 protein. The repertoire holds some 50,000 distinct CDR3 sequences, with around 20% as singletons. Sample: a population of CD138-negative cells sorted from bone marrow. The receptors were sampled from a donor aged 40 or over with multiple myeloma.

This clonotype occurred many times. At one boundary the junction diverges from the germline segment, which might be a read error. This sequence joins TRBV7-9 and TRBJ1-5; 9 nucleotides line up with TRBD1. The CDR3 is made up of 14 amino acids. CDR1 is SEHNR and CDR2 is FQNEAQ in the germline V gene (reference sequence). The CDR3, as DNA: TGTGCCAGCAGCGGCACAGGGGGCAATGAGCCCCAGCATTTT. Translation gives CASSGTGGNEPQHF. The whole variable domain, remainder taken from reference TRBV7-9 and TRBJ1-5, is DTGVSQNPRHKITKRGQNVTFRCDPISEHNRLYWYRQTLGQGPEFLTYFQNEAQLEKSRLLSDRFSAERPKGSFSTLEIQRTEQGDSAMYLCASSGTGGNEPQHFGDGTRLSIL.

Many counts were recorded for this clonotype. CDR3 sequence: CASSLGYGSTGELFF. The CDR3 region has the DNA TGCGCCAGCAGCTTGGGGTACGGGAGCACCGGGGAGCTGTTTTTT. The chain joins TRBV5-1 to TRBJ2-2, with a weak D call TRBD2 (6 bases). V gave up 0 bases and J gave up 4 bases, with 10 bases separating them. CDR1 SGHRS and CDR2 YFSETQ come from the germline V gene. The CDR3 is 15 residues long.

This clonotype was seen many times. The chain employs TRBV20-1 and TRBJ2-5; D gene uncertain. The ends were cut back, 0 bases at V and 4 bases at J, with 9 bases in the middle. Per the germline V gene, CDR1 is DFQATT and CDR2 is SNEGSKA (reference sequence). The CDR3 spans 13 residues. The DNA of the CDR3 is TGCAGTGCTAGAGATTTTGTGGGAGAGACCCAGTACTTC. Amino acids: CSARDFVGETQYF.

This clonotype was counted many times. V and J are TRBV12-3 or TRBV12-4 and TRBJ2-3; D possibly corresponds to TRBD2 (5 bases). This CDR3 comprises 15 residues. V was shortened by 5 bases and J by 4 bases, with 16 bases between the two germline ends. CDR3 in DNA: TGTGCCAGCAGTGCCACCCCGGGGTATGCAGATACGCAGTATTTT. It is translated as CASSATPGYADTQYF.

The gene calls are TRBV4-1 and TRBJ2-1, with 8 bases fitting TRBD2. The CDR3 is 17 residues long. J gave up 12 bases and V 0 bases, and 16 bases lay outside the gene matches. The germline CDR1 and CDR2 sequences are MGHRA and YSYEKL. CDR3: CASSQDRAGLGTLTQFF. The CDR3 DNA reads TGCGCCAGCAGCCAAGATAGAGCGGGACTAGGGACACTGACGCAGTTCTTC.

This clonotype was recorded at least ten times. This chain links TRBV13 with TRBJ2-4; possibly TRBD2 for D (5 bases). Trimming took 2 bases from V and 1 from J, leaving 6 bases between them. The CDR3 consists of 14 residues. Germline assignment: CDR1 PRHDT and CDR2 FYEKMQ (reference sequence). The CDR3 DNA is TGTGCCAGCAGCTTAAGAGGGGCCAAAAACATTCAGTACTTC. Its protein is CASSLRGAKNIQYF.

A note on this clonotype: One end of the junction varies from germline; a read error may be responsible. The rearrangement uses TRBV29-1 and TRBJ2-1; D unresolved. CDR1 is SQVTM and CDR2 is ANQGSEA in the germline V gene. CDR3 length: 14 amino acids. The CDR3 region is CSVERVHPYSEQFF. The DNA for the CDR3 is TGCAGCGTAGAAAGGGTCCACCCCTACAGTGAGCAGTTCTTC.

On this clonotype: Mismatch with germline at one junction end may stem from a read error. This chain connects TRBV30 to TRBJ2-1, with D possibly called TRBD1 or TRBD2 (5 bases each). Per germline, CDR1 GTSNPN and CDR2 SVGIG (reference sequence). The CDR3 length is 12 residues. Here the CDR3 DNA reads TGTGCCTGGAGTGTACGGGGACCTGAGCGGCTCTTC. Translated: CAWSVRGPERLF.

This clonotype was seen a few times. The gene calls are TRBV28 and TRBJ2-7, with 9 bases matching TRBD1. This CDR3 region has 14 residues. The germline CDR1 and CDR2 sequences are MDHEN and SYDVKM. Trimming removed 6 bases from V and 3 bases from J; junction bases left unmatched: 6. The CDR3 protein is CASRLGTGFYEQYF. Written as DNA, the CDR3 is TGTGCCAGCAGGCTCGGGACAGGGTTCTACGAGCAGTACTTC.

About this clonotype: A single base separates this from a much larger clone, so it may be a read error. For the CDR3, the DNA is TGCAGCGTTGAAGGTAGGGGGTCCTACGGGCAGTACTTC. Encoded protein: CSVEGRGSYGQYF. The chain combines TRBV29-1 with TRBJ2-7, with a weak D call TRBD1 (6 bases). In germline, CDR1 is SQVTM, CDR2 ANQGSEA. The CDR3 loop spans 13 amino acids.

This clonotype was found many times. This sequence joins TRBV5-6 and TRBJ2-1; 10 nucleotides match TRBD2. Trimming took 4 bases from V and 6 from J; bases not matched to a gene: 10. Germline V gene sequence: CDR1 SGHDT, CDR2 YYEEEE. The CDR3 runs to 16 residues. The CDR3 region is CASSETGTSEPNEQFF. The CDR3 nucleotides read TGTGCCAGCAGCGAAACCGGGACTAGCGAGCCCAATGAGCAGTTCTTC.

Details on this clonotype: Because the CDR3 is missing its conserved closing phenylalanine or tryptophan, this is likely a read error. The chain has TRBV3-1 and TRBJ2-2; 9 bases match TRBD2. Looked up from germline, CDR1 is LGHDT and CDR2 is YNNKEL (reference sequence). The length of the CDR3 is 18 residues. As DNA, the CDR3 is TGCGCCAGCAGCCAAGTTGTAGAAGCGGGAGGATGGACCGCGGAGCTGTTTTCT. Its translation is CASSQVVEAGGWTAELFS.

This clonotype appeared many times. The rearrangement joins TRBV9 to TRBJ1-1; TRBD1 matches 9 bases. Per germline, CDR1 SGDLS and CDR2 YYNGEE. J gave up 5 bases and V 0 bases, and 8 bases lay outside the gene matches. The CDR3 covers 16 residues. The CDR3 here is CASSVGGQGTRTEAFF. The CDR3 region has the DNA TGTGCCAGCAGCGTAGGGGGACAGGGCACTAGGACTGAAGCTTTCTTT.

This clonotype was seen many times. The junction differs from germline at one of its ends, possibly a read error. The chain combines TRBV7-7 with TRBJ2-5, with 10 positions matching TRBD2. The CDR3 is 15 amino acids. The germline V gene has CDR1 SSHAT and CDR2 FNYEAQ (reference sequence). The CDR3 protein is CASSVLAGDGETQYF. CDR3 DNA sequence: TGTGCTAGCAGCGTTCTAGCGGGAGACGGAGAGACCCAGTACTTC. Variable domain in full (rest from reference TRBV7-7 and TRBJ2-5): GAGVSQSPRYKVTKRGQDVTLRCDPISSHATLYWYQQALGQGPEFLTYFNYEAQPDKSGLPSDRFSAERPEGSISTLTIQRTEQRDSAMYRCASSVLAGDGETQYFGPGTRLLVL.

Regarding this clonotype: It may be a read error: a sequence one base away is much more abundant. The gene calls are TRBV3-1 and TRBJ1-6, with unresolved D. The germline CDR1 and CDR2 sequences are LGHDT and YNNKEL (reference sequence). V was clipped by 1 base and J by 8 bases, with 9 bases between them. The CDR3 spans 14 residues. CDR3 nucleotides: TGTGCCAGCAGCCAAGTGCCCCTAGATTCACCCCTCCACTTT. It translates to CASSQVPLDSPLHF.

At least ten counts were recorded for this clonotype. This chain uses TRBV5-1 with TRBJ2-2; D perhaps matches TRBD1 (6 bases). The CDR3 runs to 15 residues. V was clipped by 6 bases and J by 6 bases, with 18 bases between them. Per germline, CDR1 SGHRS and CDR2 YFSETQ. For the CDR3, the DNA is TGCGCCAGCAAAAGAGGGGCAGGGGCTTCCGGGGAGCTGTTTTTT. Residues: CASKRGAGASGELFF.

This clonotype is categorized as medium-sized. The chain is built from TRBV28 and TRBJ2-1, with 7 bases that match TRBD1. Germline V gene data show CDR1 as MDHEN and CDR2 as SYDVKM. This CDR3 contains 14 residues. V lost 5 bases and J lost 4; bases outside the gene matches: 5. CDR3 protein: CASSPTGAYNEQFF. For the CDR3, the DNA is TGTGCCAGCAGTCCCACAGGGGCGTACAATGAGCAGTTCTTC.

This sequence joins TRBV6-2 or TRBV6-3 and TRBJ2-1, with TRBD2 matching 7 bases. V was clipped by 4 bases and J by 6 bases; unmatched bases: 6. In germline, CDR1 is MNHEY, CDR2 SVGEGT. The length of the CDR3 is 14 residues. The CDR3 sequence is CASSCGGSVNEQFF. The CDR3 DNA sequence: TGTGCCAGCAGTTGCGGGGGTAGCGTCAATGAGCAGTTCTTC.

The chain carries TRBV28 and TRBJ2-7; 8 bases are shared with TRBD1. Germline V gene lookup returns CDR1 MDHEN and CDR2 SYDVKM. The ends lost 8 bases at V and 3 bases at J; junction bases unmatched: 6. CDR3 length: 13 residues. The CDR3 sequence: CASGPGQGYEQYF. The CDR3 DNA is TGTGCCAGCGGCCCTGGACAGGGCTACGAGCAGTACTTC.

This clonotype occurred many times. The chain links TRBV28 to TRBJ2-7, with a weak D call TRBD1 (6 bases). The CDR3 is made up of 15 amino acids. CDR1 is MDHEN, CDR2 SYDVKM, per germline. Trimming pared 5 bases from V and 5 bases from J, leaving 19 bases between. CDR3 sequence (DNA): TGTGCCAGCAGTCCAAACCTTGGGACAACAAACGAGCAGTACTTC. Its protein product is CASSPNLGTTNEQYF.